One sample yielded the 32 T cell receptor beta chains listed below, sequenced in a study of cytomegalovirus exposure and HLA in healthy donors. With 60 Vbeta and 13 Jbeta primers, the PCR was carried out. The table came from immunoSEQ multiplex PCR; TCRdb's copy has only in-frame clones and leaves some out. The profile shows about 280,000 clones, approximately 90% of them singletons. The material sequenced was PBMCs. Receptors originate from a woman under 30 in good health and CMV-seronegative.

This chain links TRBV5-3 with TRBJ1-2; tentative D call: TRBD1 (5 bases). TRBV5-3 counts as an open reading frame of uncertain function. The V end lost 7 bases, the J end lost 6 bases, and 7 bases lay between the germline ends. There are 10 residues in the CDR3. This CDR3 reads CARPGDGYTF. CDR3 nucleotide sequence: TGTGCCAGACCGGGGGATGGCTACACCTTC.

The V and J genes are TRBV6-5 and TRBJ2-7; D is possibly TRBD1 (6 bases). The CDR3 is made up of 13 amino acids. Trimming took off 6 bases at V and 7 bases at J, with 16 bases between the two ends. CDR1 is MNHEY and CDR2 is SVGAGI in the germline V gene. The CDR3 protein is CASRRTVGREQYF. The CDR3 nucleotides read TGTGCCAGCAGAAGGACAGTCGGACGGGAGCAGTACTTC.

The chain joins TRBV14 to TRBJ1-4; 10 nucleotides match TRBD1. V shed 6 bases and J 8 bases; nucleotides not matched to a gene: 6. The CDR3 loop spans 14 amino acids. In germline, CDR1 is SGHDN, CDR2 FVKESK. CDR3 in amino acids: CASRGTGDREKLFF. The CDR3 DNA sequence: TGTGCCAGCAGGGGGACAGGGGATCGAGAAAAACTGTTTTTT.

The chain is built from TRBV6-6 and TRBJ2-5; TRBD2 agrees at 14 bases. CDR3 length: 16 amino acids. V was pared by 6 bases and J by 0 bases, with 3 bases of the junction left unmatched. Germline lookup yields CDR1 MNHNY and CDR2 SVGAGI (reference sequence). CDR3 amino acids: CASSRTSGGNQETQYF. CDR3 bases: TGTGCCAGCAGCAGGACTAGCGGGGGGAACCAAGAGACCCAGTACTTC.

V gene TRBV15 combines with J gene TRBJ1-1, with D possibly TRBD1 on 6 matching bases. Germline V gene data show CDR1 as LNHNV and CDR2 as YYDKDF (reference sequence). Trimming took off 0 bases at V and 2 bases at J, with 22 bases between the two ends. The CDR3 loop spans 19 amino acids. CDR3: CATSRDWASGQRRNTEAFF. The CDR3 nucleotides are TGTGCCACCAGCAGAGATTGGGCCTCCGGACAGAGGAGAAACACTGAAGCTTTCTTT.

The chain joins TRBV4-2 to TRBJ1-1; D gene ambiguous. Germline values: CDR1 LGHNA, CDR2 YNFKEQ. This CDR3 contains 15 residues. V dropped 1 base and J dropped 0 bases, with 9 bases sitting between them. This CDR3 reads CASSQGATVNTEAFF. Here the CDR3 DNA reads TGTGCCAGCAGCCAAGGGGCCACCGTGAACACTGAAGCTTTCTTT.

This chain connects TRBV18 to TRBJ1-2; TRBD1 might be the D (6 bases). This CDR3 has 16 residues. Per the germline V gene, CDR1 is KGHSH and CDR2 is LQKENI. The V gene lost 3 bases and the J gene lost 2 bases, with 16 bases spanning the gap. CDR3: CASSPLETGKNYGYTF. CDR3 DNA: TGTGCCAGCTCACCCTTAGAGACAGGCAAGAACTATGGCTACACCTTC.

This clone was picked up one time. The chain couples TRBV10-3 to TRBJ2-2; TRBD1 matches 9 bases. In germline, CDR1 is ENHRY, CDR2 SYGVKD. V was clipped by 8 bases and J by 2 bases; unmatched bases: 3. This CDR3 is built from 14 residues. In nucleotides, the CDR3 is TGTGCCATCGGGGGACAGGGAAACACCGGGGAGCTGTTTTTT. Encoded protein: CAIGGQGNTGELFF.

The chain links TRBV6-4 to TRBJ2-7; TRBD1 matches at 7 bases. Trimming took 2 bases from V and 0 from J; bases not matched to a gene: 4. In germline, CDR1 is MRHNA, CDR2 SNTAGT. The CDR3 runs 15 residues. The CDR3: CASSDEGALSYEQYF. The CDR3 DNA reads TGTGCCAGCAGTGACGAGGGGGCACTCTCCTACGAGCAGTACTTC.

V gene TRBV27 combines with J gene TRBJ1-1; TRBD1 might be the D (5 bases). V dropped 2 bases and J dropped 1 base, with 5 bases sitting between them. This CDR3 spans 13 amino acids. CDR1 is MNHEY and CDR2 is SMNVEV in the germline V gene (reference sequence). CDR3 bases: TGTGCCAGCAGTTTACAGGGGAACACTGAAGCTTTCTTT. This sequence encodes CASSLQGNTEAFF.

The V and J genes are TRBV2 and TRBJ2-5; 12 bases are shared with TRBD2. Germline trimming cut 6 bases from V and 5 bases from J; bases unmatched to any gene: 10. This CDR3 region has 16 residues. In germline, CDR1 is SNHLY, CDR2 FYNNEI. CDR3 bases: TGTGCCAGCAGGGCCTCATCTAGCGGGGGGGCTGAGACCCAGTACTTC. Translated, it gives CASRASSSGGAETQYF.

J is TRBJ2-5 and V is TRBV5-1; TRBD2 agrees at 10 bases. This CDR3 region has 15 residues. The J segment lost 3 bases and the V segment lost 1 base, leaving 3 bases of the junction unmatched. CDR1 and CDR2 (germline): SGHRS, YFSETQ. This CDR3 reads CASSLSSGGKETQYF. In DNA form, the CDR3 reads TGCGCCAGCAGCTTGTCTAGCGGGGGCAAAGAGACCCAGTACTTC.

This clone occurred a few times. The V gene is TRBV2, the J gene TRBJ2-7; tentative D call: TRBD2 (6 bases). The length of the CDR3 is 12 residues. Trimming removed 4 bases from V and 8 bases from J, with 12 bases in between. Germline V gene lookup returns CDR1 SNHLY and CDR2 FYNNEI. The CDR3 protein is CASSADRGKQYF. The CDR3, as DNA: TGTGCCAGCAGTGCCGACCGGGGGAAGCAGTACTTC.

V gene TRBV4-1 combines with J gene TRBJ2-3; D may be TRBD2 (5 bases). CDR1 and CDR2 from the germline V gene are MGHRA and YSYEKL. This CDR3 contains 16 residues. The V end lost 1 base, the J end lost 0 bases, and 11 bases lay between the germline ends. The CDR3 reads CASSQARGPSTDTQYF. The CDR3 coding sequence is TGCGCCAGCAGCCAAGCTCGCGGGCCTAGCACAGATACGCAGTATTTT.

The gene calls are TRBV2 and TRBJ2-5; 14 bases are shared with TRBD2. Losses at the gene ends were 4 bases for V and 5 bases for J; bases not matched to a gene: 6. Germline assignment: CDR1 SNHLY and CDR2 FYNNEI. The CDR3 covers 16 residues. The CDR3 region is CASSAGGLAGVETQYF. The CDR3 DNA reads TGTGCCAGCAGTGCGGGGGGACTAGCGGGGGTGGAGACCCAGTACTTC.

This clone was detected once. The V call is TRBV19, the J call TRBJ1-3, with D unclear. CDR1 and CDR2 from the germline V gene are LNHDA and SQIVND (reference sequence). The V end was cut by 7 bases, the J end by 0 bases, with 7 bases between. The CDR3 has 13 residues. CDR3 bases: TGTGCCAGTATGTACAGCTCTGGAAACACCATATATTTT. Translating it yields CASMYSSGNTIYF.

This chain connects TRBV5-1 to TRBJ1-2; TRBD1 might be the D (5 bases). CDR1 and CDR2 (germline): SGHRS, YFSETQ. CDR3 length: 14 residues. V lost 0 bases and J lost 7, with 13 bases in between. Here the CDR3 DNA reads TGCGCCAGCAGCTTGGAATCTGGCAGGGCTGGCTACACCTTC. It encodes CASSLESGRAGYTF. The full variable domain, in which reference TRBV5-1 and TRBJ1-2 provide the parts outside the CDR3, is KAGVTQTPRYLIKTRGQQVTLSCSPISGHRSVSWYQQTPGQGLQFLFEYFSETQRNKGNFPGRFSGRQFSNSRSEMNVSTLELGDSALYLCASSLESGRAGYTFGSGTRLTVV.

The chain couples TRBV27 to TRBJ1-4; 9 bases fit TRBD1. The J segment lost 0 bases and the V segment lost 5 bases, leaving 7 bases of the junction unmatched. The CDR3 is made up of 17 amino acids. The germline V gene has CDR1 MNHEY and CDR2 SMNVEV (reference sequence). This chain's CDR3 is CASSRGQGPPTNEKLFF. The CDR3 nucleotides are TGTGCCAGCAGTCGGGGACAGGGACCACCAACTAATGAAAAACTGTTTTTT.

This chain uses TRBV5-5 with TRBJ1-1; D gene unclear. From germline, CDR1 is SGHKS and CDR2 YYEKEE (reference sequence). The length of the CDR3 is 13 residues. V was trimmed by 2 bases and J by 1 base, leaving 6 bases between them. CDR3 loop: CASSLAGNTEAFF. For the CDR3, the DNA is TGTGCCAGCAGCTTAGCGGGGAACACTGAAGCTTTCTTT.

The chain recombines TRBV18 with TRBJ2-3; the D gene is possibly TRBD2 (6 bases). CDR1 and CDR2 from the germline V gene are KGHSH and LQKENI. The CDR3 has 13 amino acids. Between the trimmed V and J ends, which lost 4 bases and 3 bases, there was a span of 8 bases. The CDR3 sequence is CASSRAGTDTQYF. The CDR3, as DNA: TGTGCCAGCTCACGCGCGGGGACAGATACGCAGTATTTT.

This clone came up a few times. CDR3 in amino acids: CASKRAANEKLFF. CDR3 nucleotide sequence: TGTGCCAGCAAGAGGGCGGCTAATGAAAAACTGTTTTTT. This rearrangement joins TRBV2 to TRBJ1-4, with D unclear. V lost 7 bases, J lost 3 bases, and 9 bases lay in between. CDR3 length equals 13 residues. Germline loops: CDR1 SNHLY, CDR2 FYNNEI.

This chain connects TRBV29-1 to TRBJ1-4, with D perhaps matching TRBD1 (5 bases). V lost 7 bases and J 0 bases, leaving 9 bases between the germline ends. The CDR3 has 13 residues. From germline, CDR1 is SQVTM and CDR2 ANQGSEA. CDR3 DNA sequence: TGCAGCGCCAGACAGACAACTAATGAAAAACTGTTTTTT. Protein sequence: CSARQTTNEKLFF.

J is TRBJ2-3 and V is TRBV5-4, with 9 nucleotides matching TRBD2. The germline CDR1 and CDR2 sequences are SGHNT and YYREEE (reference sequence). The CDR3 sequence is 16 residues long. V lost 4 bases and J lost 0; bases outside the gene matches: 6. CDR3 sequence (DNA): TGTGCCAGCAGCCCTAGCGGGGTTACTAGCACAGATACGCAGTATTTT. Encoded protein: CASSPSGVTSTDTQYF.

V usage is TRBV12-5 and J usage is TRBJ1-1, with 8 bases aligning to TRBD1. There are 14 residues in the CDR3. With V trimmed by 8 bases and J by 1 base, 6 bases remained unmatched. CDR1 is LGHNT and CDR2 is FRNRAP in the germline V gene. CDR3 nucleotide sequence: TGTGCTAGTACAGGGGGGCAGCGGAACACTGAAGCTTTCTTT. As protein: CASTGGQRNTEAFF.

This clone has just one count. This sequence joins TRBV11-2 and TRBJ1-2, with D possibly matching TRBD1 (5 bases). Germline CDR1 SGHAT, CDR2 FQNNGV. The V gene lost 0 bases and the J gene lost 3 bases, with 14 bases spanning the gap. The CDR3 loop spans 16 amino acids. CDR3 DNA: TGTGCCAGCAGCTTAGAGTGGGGGGAGGGCGACTATGGCTACACCTTC. Residues: CASSLEWGEGDYGYTF.

The chain uses TRBV28 and TRBJ2-5; 7 bases are shared with TRBD1. With the DNA end fitting TRBJ2-7 better, the J assignment may be wrong. The CDR3 is 15 residues long. The V gene's germline CDR1 is MDHEN and CDR2 SYDVKM. CDR3 in DNA: TGTGCCAGCAGTTTAGACAAGACAGGGCCTTACGAGCAGTACTTC. The encoded protein is CASSLDKTGPYEQYF.

The genes are TRBV10-1 and TRBJ1-5; 8 bases match TRBD1. This CDR3 has 17 residues. Germline V gene data show CDR1 as WNHNN and CDR2 as SYGVQD (reference sequence). The V gene end was trimmed by 4 bases and the J gene end by 5 bases; junction bases not matched to a gene: 13. The DNA for the CDR3 is TGCGCCAGCAGTGTTTTCATACCCACAGGGGGGGATCAGCCCCAGCATTTT. It translates to CASSVFIPTGGDQPQHF.

The gene calls are TRBV6-6 and TRBJ1-6, with a possible D match to TRBD1 (5 bases). The length of the CDR3 is 12 residues. The germline CDR1 and CDR2 sequences are MNHNY and SVGAGI (reference sequence). V lost 8 bases and J 6 bases, leaving 8 bases between the germline ends. CDR3 bases: TGTGCCAGCGGGGGGGGTAATTCACCCCTCCACTTT. Protein sequence: CASGGGNSPLHF.

This clone has only one observation. The CDR3 sequence: CSVAWQGNTEAFF. Here the CDR3 DNA reads TGCAGCGTTGCGTGGCAGGGGAACACTGAAGCTTTCTTT. The genes are TRBV29-1 and TRBJ1-1; the D gene is possibly TRBD1 (5 bases). Germline V gene sequence: CDR1 SQVTM, CDR2 ANQGSEA. V dropped 4 bases and J dropped 1 base, with 10 bases sitting between them. This CDR3 is 13 amino acids long.

This chain uses TRBV4-2 with TRBJ2-1; 8 bases fit TRBD1. The CDR3 has 16 amino acids. The germline V gene encodes CDR1 LGHNA and CDR2 YNFKEQ. V was clipped by 3 bases and J by 12 bases; unmatched bases: 16. CDR3 sequence: CASSQEYRGELGGQFF. In DNA form, the CDR3 reads TGTGCCAGCAGCCAGGAATACAGGGGGGAGTTGGGGGGGCAGTTCTTC.

The chain couples TRBV6-4 to TRBJ2-1; TRBD2 aligns across 12 bases. This CDR3 region has 16 residues. The V gene end was trimmed by 3 bases and the J gene end by 8 bases; junction bases not matched to a gene: 8. Germline assignment: CDR1 MRHNA and CDR2 SNTAGT. The CDR3 reads CASSDSTSGGLDEQFF. For the CDR3, the DNA is TGTGCCAGCAGTGATTCAACTAGCGGGGGGCTGGATGAGCAGTTCTTC.

V gene TRBV25-1 combines with J gene TRBJ2-7; D possibly corresponds to TRBD1 (6 bases). The V gene lost 8 bases and the J gene lost 9 bases, with 23 bases spanning the gap. This CDR3 region has 14 residues. CDR1 and CDR2 (germline): MGHDK, SYGVNS. The CDR3 reads CASSGPGPRGAQYF. The CDR3 DNA follows: TGTGCCAGCTCAGGCCCCGGGCCCAGGGGTGCGCAGTACTTC.